These 32 T cell receptor beta chains were sequenced from one sample in a study of metastatic and nonmetastatic thyroid tumors. TCRdb reprocessed the PCR reads using MiXCR. There are approximately 41,000 clones in the sample; less than 25% occur only once, and roughly 15% lies in the top ten. Before thyroid surgery, none of the patients had received any treatment. Sample: tumor tissue. The source of these receptors is a female donor with papillary thyroid cancer or a benign thyroid nodule (not recorded which). Some clones in this sample may be carry-over from other donors' samples.

The V gene is TRBV5-6, the J gene TRBJ1-2, with 9 nucleotides matching TRBD1. The germline gives CDR1 SGHDT, CDR2 YYEEEE. Trimming took 0 bases from V and 8 from J; bases not matched to a gene: 5. The CDR3 sequence is 14 residues long. The CDR3 spells CASSLGQGVPGYTF. In DNA, the CDR3 is TGTGCCAGCAGCTTGGGACAGGGGGTACCCGGCTACACCTTC.

Only a few counts were recorded for this clone. This chain joins TRBV19 and TRBJ2-3, with TRBD2 matching over 12 bases. Germline trimming cut 6 bases from V and 5 bases from J; bases unmatched to any gene: 3. Germline V gene data show CDR1 as LNHDA and CDR2 as SQIVND (reference sequence). This CDR3 spans 14 amino acids. The CDR3 DNA is TGTGCCAGTAGGCGACTAGCGGGAGTAGATACGCAGTATTTT. Amino acid sequence: CASRRLAGVDTQYF.

This clone was counted ten times or more. The chain couples TRBV3-1 to TRBJ1-2; D uncertain. The germline V and J ends were trimmed by 0 bases and 4 bases, with 6 bases remaining between them. The germline CDR1 and CDR2 sequences are LGHDT and YNNKEL (reference sequence). This CDR3 has 13 residues. CDR3 sequence reads: CASSQEAVYGYTF. The CDR3, as DNA: TGTGCCAGCAGCCAAGAAGCAGTCTATGGCTACACCTTC.

The chain has TRBV20-1 and TRBJ2-7; 10 bases agree with TRBD2. V lost 4 bases, J lost 2 bases, and 11 bases stayed unmatched. The germline gives CDR1 DFQATT, CDR2 SNEGSKA (reference sequence). This CDR3 is built from 16 residues. The CDR3 reads CSAKPTLAGVPYEQYF. Here the CDR3 DNA reads TGCAGTGCTAAACCAACCCTAGCGGGAGTCCCCTACGAGCAGTACTTC.

This clone was observed many times. Other DNA sequences of this sample code for an identical CDR3. The chain joins TRBV28 to TRBJ1-5, with no clear D. Trimming stripped 5 bases from V and 0 bases from J, with 5 bases between. Germline CDR1 reads MDHEN; CDR2 reads SYDVKM. This CDR3 comprises 13 residues. CDR3 sequence reads: CASSLYSNQPQHF. The DNA for the CDR3 is TGTGCCAGCAGTCTTTATAGCAATCAGCCCCAGCATTTT.

The chain joins TRBV6-2 or TRBV6-3 to TRBJ1-2; 9 bases align to TRBD1. The length of the CDR3 is 19 residues. V lost 0 bases and J lost 2; bases outside the gene matches: 13. The germline gives CDR1 MNHEY, CDR2 SVGEGT. CDR3 coding DNA: TGTGCCAGCAGTTACTCGTACCCGGGACAGGGAAACCCCAACTATGGCTACACCTTC. Protein sequence: CASSYSYPGQGNPNYGYTF.

In DNA form, the CDR3 reads TGTGCCAGCAGTTACTCAGGGACAGGGAACTATGGCTACACCTTC. Its translation: CASSYSGTGNYGYTF. The rearrangement uses TRBV6-5 and TRBJ1-2, with TRBD1 matching over 9 bases. This CDR3 has 15 residues. V gave up 0 bases and J gave up 2 bases; unmatched junction bases: 1. Germline CDR1 MNHEY, CDR2 SVGAGI.

Remarks on this clone: Since a much larger clone is just one base distant, this may be a read error. The chain joins TRBV5-1 to TRBJ2-5; tentative D call: TRBD2 (6 bases). The CDR3 runs to 13 residues. The V gene lost 4 bases and the J gene lost 1 base, with 8 bases spanning the gap. Per the germline V gene, CDR1 is SGHRS and CDR2 is YFSETQ. This CDR3 reads CASSTGSQETQYF. The CDR3 nucleotides read TGCGCCAGCAGCACCGGGAGCCAAGAGACCCAGTACTTC.

This clone was counted at least ten times. This chain joins TRBV18 and TRBJ1-1; D is possibly TRBD1 (5 bases). This CDR3 has 14 amino acids. V was cut by 3 bases and J by 1 base, with 9 bases left in between. CDR1 KGHSH and CDR2 LQKENI come from the germline V gene. CDR3: CASSPGQTNTEAFF. CDR3 sequence (DNA): TGTGCCAGCTCACCCGGACAAACGAACACTGAAGCTTTCTTT.

The genes are TRBV7-3 and TRBJ2-3, with TRBD2 as a possible D gene (5 bases). The CDR3 length is 15 residues. V was trimmed by 5 bases and J by 1 base, leaving 13 bases between them. Germline lookup yields CDR1 SGHTA and CDR2 FQGTGA. The CDR3 DNA reads as TGTGCCAGCAGCGGCTCGGCGCGGGGCACAGATACGCAGTATTTT. It codes for CASSGSARGTDTQYF.

This clone has a single count. The gene calls are TRBV11-2 and TRBJ1-2; 8 bases match TRBD1. Germline V CDR1 and CDR2: SGHAT, FQNNGV. J was trimmed by 8 bases and V by 9 bases; bases with no gene match: 14. The CDR3 is made up of 14 amino acids. CDR3 region: CASVITGTGEGYTF. For the CDR3, the DNA is TGTGCCAGTGTGATAACCGGGACAGGAGAGGGCTACACCTTC. Combining the CDR3 with reference TRBV11-2 and TRBJ1-2 gives the whole variable domain EAGVAQSPRYKIIEKRQSVAFWCNPISGHATLYWYQQILGQGPKLLIQFQNNGVVDDSQLPKDRFSAERLKGVDSTLKIQPAKLEDSAVYLCASVITGTGEGYTFGSGTRLTVV.

Here the CDR3 reads CASSLGTGGVNTEAFF. CDR3 sequence (DNA): TGTGCCAGCAGCTTAGGGACAGGAGGGGTTAACACTGAAGCTTTCTTT. The V call is TRBV11-1, the J call TRBJ1-1; 7 bases map to TRBD1. The CDR3 runs to 16 residues. Trimming at V came to 1 base and at J to 2 bases, leaving 7 bases not matched to a gene. CDR1 and CDR2 from the germline V gene are SGHAT and FQDESV (reference sequence). Variable domain in full (rest from reference TRBV11-1 and TRBJ1-1): EAEVAQSPRYKITEKSQAVAFWCDPISGHATLYWYRQILGQGPELLVQFQDESVVDDSQLPKDRFSAERLKGVDSTLKIQPAELGDSAMYLCASSLGTGGVNTEAFFGQGTRLTVV.

This clone showed up many times. The chain links TRBV6-6 to TRBJ1-2, with D maybe TRBD1 (6 bases). Trimming took 2 bases from V and 5 from J, leaving 21 bases between them. Germline V gene sequence: CDR1 MNHNY, CDR2 SVGAGI (reference sequence). The CDR3 spans 17 residues. The CDR3 DNA is TGTGCCAGCAGTTACAACCTACTTTCCGGGACAACTTATGGCTACACCTTC. Translation gives CASSYNLLSGTTYGYTF.

The chain couples TRBV18 to TRBJ2-7, with TRBD1 matching 7 bases. The CDR3 runs 15 residues. The trim removed 5 bases at V and 2 bases at J, leaving 9 bases unmatched. Germline V lookup: CDR1 KGHSH, CDR2 LQKENI. The CDR3 DNA sequence: TGTGCCAGCTCAAGGGACAGTAACGCCGCCTACGAGCAGTACTTC. The encoded protein is CASSRDSNAAYEQYF.

This clone was counted many times. The chain is built from TRBV11-2 and TRBJ1-1, with D maybe TRBD1 (5 bases). CDR1 is SGHAT, CDR2 FQNNGV, per germline. V lost 1 base to trimming and J lost 2 bases, with 8 bases between them. This CDR3 has 14 amino acids. The CDR3 sequence is CASSLGQTNTEAFF. The CDR3 DNA reads as TGTGCCAGCAGCTTAGGACAGACTAACACTGAAGCTTTCTTT.

The chain combines TRBV19 with TRBJ1-5; unclear D gene. This CDR3 is built from 15 residues. Trimming stripped 2 bases from V and 0 bases from J, with 8 bases between. CDR1 is LNHDA, CDR2 SQIVND, per germline (reference sequence). This CDR3 reads CASSIMADSNQPQHF. The CDR3 DNA is TGTGCCAGTAGTATAATGGCGGATAGCAATCAGCCCCAGCATTTT.

In its sample, this clone was seen many times. V usage is TRBV5-1 and J usage is TRBJ1-1, with 7 bases that match TRBD1. The ends lost 4 bases at V and 1 base at J; junction bases unmatched: 4. This CDR3 is built from 14 residues. Germline lookup yields CDR1 SGHRS and CDR2 YFSETQ. The CDR3 nucleotides are TGCGCCAGCAGCCCTGGACAGGAGAACACTGAAGCTTTCTTT. Its translation: CASSPGQENTEAFF.

This clone was seen a few times. The V and J genes are TRBV6-1 and TRBJ2-7; D gene unclear. The V and J ends lost 5 bases and 4 bases respectively, with 12 bases between them. The CDR3 sequence is 13 residues long. From germline, CDR1 is MNHNS and CDR2 SASEGT. This chain's CDR3 is CASSSRANYEQYF. DNA of the CDR3: TGTGCCAGCAGTTCACGGGCCAATTACGAGCAGTACTTC.

The chain recombines TRBV11-2 with TRBJ1-1; TRBD1 matches at 8 bases. CDR3 length equals 15 residues. Germline loops: CDR1 SGHAT, CDR2 FQNNGV. After removal of 2 bases from V and 13 bases from J, the junction contained 15 bases not matched to a gene. DNA for the CDR3: TGTGCCAGCAGCTTATCTACCCACGGACAGGGCGACGATTTCTTT. It codes for CASSLSTHGQGDDFF.

This chain connects TRBV5-6 to TRBJ1-5; 9 positions agree with TRBD1. The CDR3 contains 16 residues. The germline V gene encodes CDR1 SGHDT and CDR2 YYEEEE. V shed 2 bases, J shed 7 bases, and the junction held 10 bases outside the gene matches. CDR3: CASSLRGQGIRQPQHF. The CDR3, as DNA: TGTGCCAGCAGCTTACGCGGACAGGGGATACGGCAGCCCCAGCATTTT.

This clone was seen a few times. This chain connects TRBV7-2 to TRBJ1-5; D gene uncertain. The CDR3 spans 14 residues. Germline CDR1 reads SGHTA; CDR2 reads FQGNSA. Trimming pared 1 base from V and 5 bases from J, leaving 9 bases between. CDR3 in amino acids: CASSLDARYQPQHF. In DNA, the CDR3 is TGTGCCAGCAGCTTAGACGCCAGGTATCAGCCCCAGCATTTT.

This clone showed up many times. The V and J genes are TRBV7-6 and TRBJ1-2; TRBD1 might be the D (6 bases). This CDR3 contains 14 residues. The germline V gene has CDR1 SGHVS and CDR2 FNYEAQ. V was shortened by 5 bases and J by 7 bases, with 17 bases between the two germline ends. CDR3 nucleotide sequence: TGTGCCAGCAGCCCAATCTTCGGGGGGCTTGGCTACACCTTC. Protein sequence: CASSPIFGGLGYTF.

This clone has a handful of counts. The chain employs TRBV24-1 and TRBJ2-3; D might be TRBD2 (5 bases). Germline V gene data show CDR1 as KGHDR and CDR2 as SFDVKD. The V end lost 2 bases, the J end lost 8 bases, and 10 bases lay between the germline ends. This CDR3 has 13 amino acids. The CDR3 here is CATSDWGAGTQYF. The CDR3 bases are TGTGCCACCAGTGATTGGGGTGCGGGTACGCAGTATTTT.

A note on this clone: Just one base apart from a much larger clone, this may be a read error. The V and J genes are TRBV7-2 and TRBJ1-1; 7 bases are a match to TRBD1. The CDR3 sequence is 13 residues long. Germline-derived CDR1 and CDR2 are SGHTA and FQGNSA. V lost 5 bases and J lost 11; bases outside the gene matches: 11. The CDR3 DNA reads TGTGCCAGCAGCCTGTCTCAGGGGGTCGAGGCTTTCTTT. Encoded protein: CASSLSQGVEAFF. The full variable domain, in which reference TRBV7-2 and TRBJ1-1 provide the parts outside the CDR3, is GAGVSQSPSNKVTEKGKDVELRCDPISGHTALYWYRQSLGQGLEFLIYFQGNSAPDKSGLPSDRFSAERTGGSVSTLTIQRTQQEDSAVYLCASSLSQGVEAFFGQGTRLTVV.

There are many counts of this clone. The chain recombines TRBV24-1 with TRBJ2-3, with D perhaps TRBD2 (6 bases). The CDR3 contains 17 residues. The V gene lost 4 bases and the J gene lost 7 bases, with 23 bases spanning the gap. Germline CDR1 KGHDR, CDR2 SFDVKD. The DNA of the CDR3 is TGTGCCACCAGTGACCCTCTCTCCTCCCCGGGGGTAAATACGCAGTATTTT. Translation gives CATSDPLSSPGVNTQYF.

Many counts were recorded for this clone. The chain combines TRBV7-9 with TRBJ1-2; D ambiguous. Trimming left V 5 bases short and J 4 bases short, with 8 bases between. Germline V gene data show CDR1 as SEHNR and CDR2 as FQNEAQ (reference sequence). CDR3 length: 12 residues. The CDR3 is CASSEATYGYTF. The DNA of the CDR3 is TGTGCCAGCAGCGAGGCCACCTATGGCTACACCTTC.

This clone was observed many times. V and J are TRBV20-1 and TRBJ1-1; D unresolved. The V end lost 2 bases, the J end lost 2 bases, and 12 bases lay between the germline ends. The germline V gene encodes CDR1 DFQATT and CDR2 SNEGSKA (reference sequence). The CDR3 contains 14 residues. The CDR3 DNA sequence: TGCAGTGCTAGATTTGGGCACAAAAACACTGAAGCTTTCTTT. Residues: CSARFGHKNTEAFF.

This clone has a count of ten or more. V usage is TRBV30 and J usage is TRBJ1-4, with D possibly being TRBD1 (6 bases). The V gene lost 7 bases and the J gene lost 2 bases, with 11 bases spanning the gap. The CDR3 spans 13 residues. Per germline, CDR1 GTSNPN and CDR2 SVGIG (reference sequence). The CDR3 nucleotides read TGTGCCTTCACAGGGCCTACTAATGAAAAACTGTTTTTT. It is translated as CAFTGPTNEKLFF. The full variable domain, its missing parts supplied by reference TRBV30 and TRBJ1-4, is SQTIHQWPATLVQPVGSPLSLECTVEGTSNPNLYWYRQAAGRGLQLLFYSVGIGQISSEVPQNLSASRPQDRQFILSSKKLLLSDSGFYLCAFTGPTNEKLFFGSGTQLSVL.

This clone has a count of ten or more. V is TRBV5-6 and J is TRBJ1-1; D is ambiguous. Looked up from germline, CDR1 is SGHDT and CDR2 is YYEEEE. Between the trimmed V and J ends, which lost 0 bases and 1 base, there was a span of 7 bases. The CDR3 has 14 residues. The CDR3 loop reads CASSLGRKNTEAFF. Written as DNA, the CDR3 is TGTGCCAGCAGCTTGGGTCGGAAGAACACTGAAGCTTTCTTT.

There are many counts of this clone. V usage is TRBV2 and J usage is TRBJ1-2, with 7 bases fitting TRBD1. The V gene's germline CDR1 is SNHLY and CDR2 FYNNEI. The CDR3 extends over 15 amino acids. Trimming took 6 bases from V and 8 from J; bases not matched to a gene: 15. CDR3 sequence: CASSTTGDRGWGYTF. In DNA form, the CDR3 reads TGTGCCAGCAGCACTACAGGGGATAGAGGTTGGGGCTACACCTTC.

The chain recombines TRBV20-1 with TRBJ2-7; 7 nucleotides line up with TRBD2. This CDR3 region has 15 residues. Germline assignment: CDR1 DFQATT and CDR2 SNEGSKA (reference sequence). J lost 6 bases, V lost 1 base, and 12 bases had no gene match. CDR3 sequence (DNA): TGCAGTGCTAGAGGTTTTTTGGCGGGAGTAGGCGAGCAGTACTTC. It codes for CSARGFLAGVGEQYF.

This chain uses TRBV6-5 with TRBJ1-1, with TRBD1 as a possible D gene (6 bases). The germline CDR1 and CDR2 sequences are MNHEY and SVGAGI. V lost 0 bases to trimming and J lost 3 bases, with 14 bases between them. The CDR3 is made up of 16 amino acids. The chain's CDR3 is CASSYSGGGGHTEAFF. Written as DNA, the CDR3 is TGTGCCAGCAGTTACTCTGGGGGCGGGGGACACACTGAAGCTTTCTTT.